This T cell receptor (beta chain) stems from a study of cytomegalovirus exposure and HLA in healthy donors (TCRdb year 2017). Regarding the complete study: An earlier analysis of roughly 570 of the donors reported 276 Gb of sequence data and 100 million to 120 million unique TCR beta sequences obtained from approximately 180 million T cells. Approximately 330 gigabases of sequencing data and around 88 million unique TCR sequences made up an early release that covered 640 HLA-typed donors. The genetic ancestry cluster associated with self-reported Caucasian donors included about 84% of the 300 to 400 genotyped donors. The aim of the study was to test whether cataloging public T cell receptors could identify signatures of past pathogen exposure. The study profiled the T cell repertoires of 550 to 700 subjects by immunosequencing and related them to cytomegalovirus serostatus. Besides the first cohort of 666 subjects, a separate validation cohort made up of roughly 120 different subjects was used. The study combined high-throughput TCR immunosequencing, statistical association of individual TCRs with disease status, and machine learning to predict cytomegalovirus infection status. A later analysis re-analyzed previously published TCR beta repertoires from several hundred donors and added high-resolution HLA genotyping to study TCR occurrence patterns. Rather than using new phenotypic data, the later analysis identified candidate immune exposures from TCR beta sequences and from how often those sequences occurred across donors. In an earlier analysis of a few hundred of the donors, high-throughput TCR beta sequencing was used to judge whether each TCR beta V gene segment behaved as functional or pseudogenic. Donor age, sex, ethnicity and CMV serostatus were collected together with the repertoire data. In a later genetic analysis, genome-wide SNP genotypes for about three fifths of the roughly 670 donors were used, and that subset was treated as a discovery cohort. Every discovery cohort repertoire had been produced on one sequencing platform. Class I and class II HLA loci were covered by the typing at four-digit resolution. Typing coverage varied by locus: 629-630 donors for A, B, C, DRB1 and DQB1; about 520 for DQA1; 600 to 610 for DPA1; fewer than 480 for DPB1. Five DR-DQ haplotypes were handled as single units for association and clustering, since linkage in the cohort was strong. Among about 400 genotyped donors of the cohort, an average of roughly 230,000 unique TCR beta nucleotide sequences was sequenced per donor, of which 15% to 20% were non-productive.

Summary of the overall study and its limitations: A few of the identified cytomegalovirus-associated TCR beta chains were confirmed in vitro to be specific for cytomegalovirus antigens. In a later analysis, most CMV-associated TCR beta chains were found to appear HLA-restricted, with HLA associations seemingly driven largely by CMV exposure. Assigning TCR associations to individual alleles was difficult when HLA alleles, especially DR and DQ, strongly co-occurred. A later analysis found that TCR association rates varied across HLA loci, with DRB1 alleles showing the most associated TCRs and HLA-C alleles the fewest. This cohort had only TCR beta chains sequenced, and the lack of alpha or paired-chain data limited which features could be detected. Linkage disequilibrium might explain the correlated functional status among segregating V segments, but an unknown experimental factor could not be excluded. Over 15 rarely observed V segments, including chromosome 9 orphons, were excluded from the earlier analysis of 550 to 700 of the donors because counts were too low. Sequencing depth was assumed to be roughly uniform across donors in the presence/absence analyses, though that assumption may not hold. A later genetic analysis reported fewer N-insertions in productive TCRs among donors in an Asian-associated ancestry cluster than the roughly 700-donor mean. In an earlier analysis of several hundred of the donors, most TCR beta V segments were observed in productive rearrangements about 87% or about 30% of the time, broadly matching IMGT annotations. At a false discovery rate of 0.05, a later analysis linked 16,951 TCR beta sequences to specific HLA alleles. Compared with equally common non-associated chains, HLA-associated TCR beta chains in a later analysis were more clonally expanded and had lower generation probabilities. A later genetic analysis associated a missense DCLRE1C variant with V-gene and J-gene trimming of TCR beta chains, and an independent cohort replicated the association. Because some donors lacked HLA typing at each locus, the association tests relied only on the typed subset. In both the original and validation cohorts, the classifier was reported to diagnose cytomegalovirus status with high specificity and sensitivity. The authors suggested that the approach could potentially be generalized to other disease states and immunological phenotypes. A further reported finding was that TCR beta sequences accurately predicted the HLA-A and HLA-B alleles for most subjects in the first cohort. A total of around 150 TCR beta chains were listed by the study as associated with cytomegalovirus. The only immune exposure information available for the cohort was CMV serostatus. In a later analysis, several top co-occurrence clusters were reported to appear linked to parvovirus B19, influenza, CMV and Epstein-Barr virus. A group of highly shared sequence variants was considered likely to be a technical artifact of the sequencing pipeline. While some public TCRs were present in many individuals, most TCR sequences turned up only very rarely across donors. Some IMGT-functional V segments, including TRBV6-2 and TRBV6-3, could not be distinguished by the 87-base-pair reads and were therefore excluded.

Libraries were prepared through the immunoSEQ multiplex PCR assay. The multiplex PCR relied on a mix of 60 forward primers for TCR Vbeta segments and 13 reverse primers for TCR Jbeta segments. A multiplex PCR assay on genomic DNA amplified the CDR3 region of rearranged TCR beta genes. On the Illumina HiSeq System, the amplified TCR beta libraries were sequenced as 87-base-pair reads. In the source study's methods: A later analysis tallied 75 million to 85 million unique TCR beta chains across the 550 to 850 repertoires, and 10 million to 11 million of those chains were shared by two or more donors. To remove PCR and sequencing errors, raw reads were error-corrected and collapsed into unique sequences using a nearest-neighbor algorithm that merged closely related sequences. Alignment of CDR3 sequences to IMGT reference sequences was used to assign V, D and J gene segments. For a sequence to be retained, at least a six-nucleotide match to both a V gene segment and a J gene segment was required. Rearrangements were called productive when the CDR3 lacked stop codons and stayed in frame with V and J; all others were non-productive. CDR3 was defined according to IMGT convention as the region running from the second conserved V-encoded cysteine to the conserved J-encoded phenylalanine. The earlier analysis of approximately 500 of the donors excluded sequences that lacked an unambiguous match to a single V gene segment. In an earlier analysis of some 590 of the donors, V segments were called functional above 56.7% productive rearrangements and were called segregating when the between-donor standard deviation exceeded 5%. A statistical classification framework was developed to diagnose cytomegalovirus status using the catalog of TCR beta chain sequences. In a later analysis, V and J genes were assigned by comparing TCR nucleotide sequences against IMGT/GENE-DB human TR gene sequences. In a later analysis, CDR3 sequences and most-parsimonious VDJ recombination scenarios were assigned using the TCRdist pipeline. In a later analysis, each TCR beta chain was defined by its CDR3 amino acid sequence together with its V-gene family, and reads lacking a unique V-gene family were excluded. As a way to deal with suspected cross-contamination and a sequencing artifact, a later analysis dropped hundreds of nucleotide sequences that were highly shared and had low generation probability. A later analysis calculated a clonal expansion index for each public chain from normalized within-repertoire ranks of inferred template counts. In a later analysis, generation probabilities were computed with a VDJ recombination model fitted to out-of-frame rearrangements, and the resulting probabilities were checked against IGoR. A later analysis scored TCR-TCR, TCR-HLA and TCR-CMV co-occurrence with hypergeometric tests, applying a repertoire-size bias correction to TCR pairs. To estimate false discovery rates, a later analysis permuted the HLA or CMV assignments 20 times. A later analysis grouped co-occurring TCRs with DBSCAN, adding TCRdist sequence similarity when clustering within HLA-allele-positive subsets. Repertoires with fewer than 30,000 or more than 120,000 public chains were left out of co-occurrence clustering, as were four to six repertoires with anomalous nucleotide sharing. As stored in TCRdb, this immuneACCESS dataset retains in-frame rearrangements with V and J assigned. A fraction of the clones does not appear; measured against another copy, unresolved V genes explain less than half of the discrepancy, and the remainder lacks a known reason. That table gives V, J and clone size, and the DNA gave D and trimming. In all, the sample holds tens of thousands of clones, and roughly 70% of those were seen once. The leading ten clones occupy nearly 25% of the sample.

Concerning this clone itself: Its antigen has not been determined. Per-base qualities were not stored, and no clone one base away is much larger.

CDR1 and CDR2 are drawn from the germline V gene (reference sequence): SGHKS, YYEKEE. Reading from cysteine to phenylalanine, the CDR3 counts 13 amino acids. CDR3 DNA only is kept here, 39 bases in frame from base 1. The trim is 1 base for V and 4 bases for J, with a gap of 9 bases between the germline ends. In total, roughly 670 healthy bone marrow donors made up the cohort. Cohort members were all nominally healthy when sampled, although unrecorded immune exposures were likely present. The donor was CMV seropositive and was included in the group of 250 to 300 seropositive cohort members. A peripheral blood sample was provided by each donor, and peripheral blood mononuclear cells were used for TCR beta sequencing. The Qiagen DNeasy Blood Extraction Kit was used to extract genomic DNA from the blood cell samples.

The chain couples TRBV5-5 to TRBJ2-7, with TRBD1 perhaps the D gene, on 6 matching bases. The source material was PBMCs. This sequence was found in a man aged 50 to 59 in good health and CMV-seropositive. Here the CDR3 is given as CASSLLDRYEQYF. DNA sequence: TGTGCCAGCAGCTTGCTTGACAGGTACGAGCAGTACTTC. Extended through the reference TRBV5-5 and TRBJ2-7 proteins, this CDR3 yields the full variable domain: DAGVTQSPTHLIKTRGQQVTLRCSPISGHKSVSWYQQVLGQGPQFIFQYYEKEERGRGNFPDRFSARQFPNYSSELNVNALLLGDSALYLCASSLLDRYEQYFGPGTRLTVT.